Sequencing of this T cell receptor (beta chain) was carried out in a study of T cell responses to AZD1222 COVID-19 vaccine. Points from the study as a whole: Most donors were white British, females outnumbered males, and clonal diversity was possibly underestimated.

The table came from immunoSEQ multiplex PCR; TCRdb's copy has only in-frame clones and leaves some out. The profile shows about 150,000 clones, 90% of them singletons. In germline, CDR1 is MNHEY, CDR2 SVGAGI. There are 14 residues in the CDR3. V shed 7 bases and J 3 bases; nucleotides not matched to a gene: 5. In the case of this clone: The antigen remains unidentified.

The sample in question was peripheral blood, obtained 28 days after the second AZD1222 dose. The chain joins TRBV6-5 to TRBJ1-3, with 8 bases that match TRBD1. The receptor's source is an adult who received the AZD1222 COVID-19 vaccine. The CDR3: CASMDRAHGNTIYF. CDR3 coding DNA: TGTGCCAGCATGGACAGGGCACATGGAAACACCATATATTTT.